This T cell receptor beta chain was identified during a study of shared clonotypes between healthy human individuals. Overall study: CD4 naive and memory got three plates each, CD8 naive two, CD8 memory one. Study-wide points: Sampling covered nothing but blood. Tissue TCR repertoires likely differ from those found in blood. In contrast to clonotypes shared by all four donors, non-shared clonotypes had lower generation probabilities.

As concerns this clone: Its antigen is not known.

Germline CDR1 is MDHEN and CDR2 is SYDVKM. The ends lost 4 bases at V and 0 bases at J; junction bases unmatched: 8. The CDR3 runs to 17 residues. Using immunoSEQ multiplex PCR, the repertoire was profiled, and TCRdb retains in-frame clones only, with some absent. The sample shows approximately 350,000 clones, approximately 74% of them seen only once. The specimen was memory CD4+ T cells sorted from blood. The subset here: CD45RA-negative fraction. This chain joins TRBV28 and TRBJ2-1; 8 positions match TRBD1. The TCR was taken from a man aged 30-40 years in good health. The CDR3 sequence: CASSSWTGMGSYNEQFF. The CDR3 DNA sequence: TGTGCCAGCAGTTCCTGGACAGGGATGGGCTCCTACAATGAGCAGTTCTTC.